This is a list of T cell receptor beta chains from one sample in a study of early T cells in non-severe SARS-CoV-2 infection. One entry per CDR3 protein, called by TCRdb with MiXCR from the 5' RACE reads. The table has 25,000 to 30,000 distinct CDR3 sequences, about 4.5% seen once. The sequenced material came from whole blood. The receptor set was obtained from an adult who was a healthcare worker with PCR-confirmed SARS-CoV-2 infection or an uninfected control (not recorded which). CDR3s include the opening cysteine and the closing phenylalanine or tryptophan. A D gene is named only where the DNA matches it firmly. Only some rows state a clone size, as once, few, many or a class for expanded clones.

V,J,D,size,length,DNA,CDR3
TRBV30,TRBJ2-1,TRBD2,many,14,TGTGCCTGGAGTAGATTAGCGGGGTGGGATGAGCAGTTCTTC,CAWSRLAGWDEQFF
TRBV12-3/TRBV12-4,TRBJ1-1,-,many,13,TGTGCCAGCAGTCTCGCGGGGAACACTGAAGCTTTCTTT,CASSLAGNTEAFF
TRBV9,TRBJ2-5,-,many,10,TGTGCCAGCAGCGTTGAGACCCAGTACTTC,CASSVETQYF
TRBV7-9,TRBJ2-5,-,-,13,TGTGCCAGCAGTCTATACCCACTAGCGACCCAGTACTTC,CASSLYPLATQYF
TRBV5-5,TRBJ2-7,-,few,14,TGTGCCAGCAGCCTGTTGCGGGGTTCCTACGAGCAGTACTTC,CASSLLRGSYEQYF
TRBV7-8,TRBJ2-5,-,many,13,TGTGCCAGCAGCTTAGTCCGCCAAGAGACCCAGTACTTC,CASSLVRQETQYF
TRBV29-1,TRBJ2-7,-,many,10,TGCAGCGTTCTACAATACGAGCAGTACTTC,CSVLQYEQYF
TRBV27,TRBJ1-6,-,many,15,TGTGCCAGCAGTTTATTGGCGTCAGTGGATTCACCCCTCCACTTT,CASSLLASVDSPLHF
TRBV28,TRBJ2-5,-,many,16,TGTGCCAGCAGCCTGGACACAGGGCGAGGTGGAGAGACCCAGTACTTC,CASSLDTGRGGETQYF
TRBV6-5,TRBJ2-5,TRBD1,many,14,TGTGCCAGCAGTTGGGGACAGGGAGTAGAGACCCAGTACTTC,CASSWGQGVETQYF
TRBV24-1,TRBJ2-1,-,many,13,TGTGCCACCAGTGCGGGGCCCTACAATGAGCAGTTCTTC,CATSAGPYNEQFF
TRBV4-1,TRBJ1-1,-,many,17,TGCGCCAGCAGCCAAGGAGTTTTCAACCGTTATGGCACTGAAGCTTTCTTT,CASSQGVFNRYGTEAFF
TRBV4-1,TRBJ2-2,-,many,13,TGCGCCAGCAGCCGAGGAGACACCGGGGAGCTGTTTTTT,CASSRGDTGELFF
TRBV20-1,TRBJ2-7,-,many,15,TGCAGTGCTACGCTCGGGACCGATGACATCTACGAGCAGTACTTC,CSATLGTDDIYEQYF
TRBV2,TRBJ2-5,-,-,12,TGTGCCAGTGGAAAGTTTCTGGAGACCCAGTACTTC,CASGKFLETQYF
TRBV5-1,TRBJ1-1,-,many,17,TGCGCCAGCAGGAGAGGGGACACTGGGGTCATGAACACTGAAGCTTTCTTT,CASRRGDTGVMNTEAFF
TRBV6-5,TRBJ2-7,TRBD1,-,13,TGTGCCAGCAGAAAGGGGGCGGCTCGGGAGCAGTACTTC,CASRKGAAREQYF
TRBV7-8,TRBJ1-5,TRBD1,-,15,TGTGCCAGCAGCTTAGACAGGGGGTGGAATCAGCCCCAGCATTTT,CASSLDRGWNQPQHF
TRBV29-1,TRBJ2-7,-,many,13,TGCAGCGCCCAAAAGGGGGAGGCAAACGAGCAGTACTTC,CSAQKGEANEQYF
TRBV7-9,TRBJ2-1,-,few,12,TGTGCCAGCAGCTCTACTTACAATGAGCAGTTCTTC,CASSSTYNEQFF
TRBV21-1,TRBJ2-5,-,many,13,TGTGCCGGAAACAACGGTGGAAGAGAGACCCAGTACTTC,CAGNNGGRETQYF
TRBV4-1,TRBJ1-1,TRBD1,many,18,TGCGCCAGCAGCCAACGGACAGGGCCCTATCTAATGAACACTGAAGCTTTCTTT,CASSQRTGPYLMNTEAFF
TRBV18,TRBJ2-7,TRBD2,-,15,TGTGCCAGCTCACCCTTAGCGGGAGTAAAGGGCGAGCAGTACTTC,CASSPLAGVKGEQYF
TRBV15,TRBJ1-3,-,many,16,TGTGCCACCAGCGGCAACAGGGTAAGCCCTGGAAACACCATATATTTT,CATSGNRVSPGNTIYF
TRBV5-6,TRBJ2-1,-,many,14,TGTGCCAGCAGCTTGGTGTTAACATACAATGAGCAGTTCTTC,CASSLVLTYNEQFF
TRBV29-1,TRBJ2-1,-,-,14,TGCAGCGTTGAAAAGGGCTTCTCCTACAATGAGCAGTTCTTC,CSVEKGFSYNEQFF
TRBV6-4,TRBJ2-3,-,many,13,TGTGCCAGCAGTGAAGACTTCACAGATACGCAGTATTTT,CASSEDFTDTQYF
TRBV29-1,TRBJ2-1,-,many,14,TGCAGCGTTCGGGACGCTTCATTAAACAATGAGCAGTTCTTC,CSVRDASLNNEQFF
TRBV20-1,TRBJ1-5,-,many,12,TGCAGTGCTATGCGGACCGGGCAGCCCCAGCATTTT,CSAMRTGQPQHF
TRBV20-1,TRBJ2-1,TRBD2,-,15,TGCAGTGCCCCGGGACTAGCGGGAGGGCACAATGAGCAGTTCTTC,CSAPGLAGGHNEQFF
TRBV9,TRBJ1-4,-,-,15,TGTGCCAGCAGCGTCTTAGGACGGCCTGATGAAAAACTGTTTTTT,CASSVLGRPDEKLFF
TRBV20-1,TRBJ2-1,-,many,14,TGCATCGCTCGAAATGACGGGAGAGGCAATGAGCAGTTCTTC,CIARNDGRGNEQFF
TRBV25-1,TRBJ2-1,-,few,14,TGTGCCAGCAGCCGGACTACTTTAGGCAATGAGCAGTTCTTC,CASSRTTLGNEQFF
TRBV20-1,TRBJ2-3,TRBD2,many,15,TGCAGTGCTGACCCGGGACTAGCGGGAACAGATACGCAGTATTTT,CSADPGLAGTDTQYF
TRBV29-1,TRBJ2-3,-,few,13,TGCAGCGTTGAAGGCAGATTCACAGATACGCAGTATTTT,CSVEGRFTDTQYF
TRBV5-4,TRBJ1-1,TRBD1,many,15,TGTGCCAGCAGCCAGGACAGGGGAATTACGACTGAAGCTTTCTTT,CASSQDRGITTEAFF
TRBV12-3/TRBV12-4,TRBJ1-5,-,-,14,TGTGCCAGCCGTACAGGGCATAGCAATCAGCCCCAGCATTTT,CASRTGHSNQPQHF
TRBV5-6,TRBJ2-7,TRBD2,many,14,TGTGCCAGCAGCTTCGCTAGCGGGATTTACGAGCAGTACTTC,CASSFASGIYEQYF
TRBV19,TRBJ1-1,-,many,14,TGTGCCACCGAAAGGGGGACGGGCGGGACTGAAGCTTTCTTT,CATERGTGGTEAFF
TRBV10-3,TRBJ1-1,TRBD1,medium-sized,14,TGTGCCATCAGCCGCCAGGGGGCAGATACTGAAGCTTTCTTT,CAISRQGADTEAFF
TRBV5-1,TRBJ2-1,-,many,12,TGCGCCAGCAGCTTGGATGTGGATGAGCAGTTCTTC,CASSLDVDEQFF
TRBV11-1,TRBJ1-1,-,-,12,TGTGCCAGCAGCTTACTAGGTGCTGAAGCTTTCTTT,CASSLLGAEAFF
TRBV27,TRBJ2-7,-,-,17,TGTGCCAGCAGTTCGGACACCAAAAGTCATTCGGCGTACGAGCAGTACTTC,CASSSDTKSHSAYEQYF
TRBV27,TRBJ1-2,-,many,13,TGTGCCAGCAGTTTGGACGAAAGCTATGGCTACACCTTC,CASSLDESYGYTF
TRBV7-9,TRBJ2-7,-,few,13,TGTGCCAGCAGCTTAGAACTAGAATACGAGCAGTACTTC,CASSLELEYEQYF
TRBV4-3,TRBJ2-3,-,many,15,TGCGCCAGCAGCCAAGATCGGTGGACCACAGATACGCAGTATTTT,CASSQDRWTTDTQYF
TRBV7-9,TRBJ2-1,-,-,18,TGTGCCAGCAGCCCTGGGGGTAGCTGGACTGGGTCCTACAATGAGCAGTTCTTC,CASSPGGSWTGSYNEQFF
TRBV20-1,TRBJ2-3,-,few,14,TGCAGTGCTAGAGTCTGGACCTCGACGGATACGCAGTATTTT,CSARVWTSTDTQYF
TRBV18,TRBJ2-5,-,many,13,TGTGCCAGCTCATCGGAATTTCAAGAGACCCAGTACTTC,CASSSEFQETQYF
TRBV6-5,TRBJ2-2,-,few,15,TGTGCCAGCAGTTACTCCACCGGGTCTGCCGGGGAGCTGTTTTTT,CASSYSTGSAGELFF
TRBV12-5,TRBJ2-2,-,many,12,TGTGCTAGTGGTTTCTACGACGGGGAGCTGTTTTTT,CASGFYDGELFF
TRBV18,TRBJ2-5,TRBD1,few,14,TGTGCCAGCTCCCCGGGACAGACCCAAGAGACCCAGTACTTC,CASSPGQTQETQYF
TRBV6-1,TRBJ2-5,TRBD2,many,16,TGTGCCAGCAGTCCCGGACTAGCGGCACCGAAAGAGACCCAGTACTTC,CASSPGLAAPKETQYF
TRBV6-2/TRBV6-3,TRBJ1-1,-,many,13,TGTGCCAGCTCCCCGGGCCCAAACACTGAAGCTTTCTTT,CASSPGPNTEAFF
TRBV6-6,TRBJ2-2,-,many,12,TGTGCCAGCAGTACCCCCGTGGGGGAGCTGTTTTTT,CASSTPVGELFF
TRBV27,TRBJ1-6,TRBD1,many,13,TGTGCCAGCAGTTCCAAACAGGGGGCACCCCTCCACTTT,CASSSKQGAPLHF
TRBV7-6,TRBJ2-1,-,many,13,TGTGCCAGCAGCTTCGGGGGAGGCAATGAGCAGTTCTTC,CASSFGGGNEQFF